This T cell receptor (beta chain) originates from a study of a mutant IDH1 vaccine in newly diagnosed glioma. Overall study context: First vaccine doses came 4-6 weeks after radiotherapy alone, or with temozolomide cycles. Radiotherapy, temozolomide, or both had been given previously, and both were given to most. Averaging 40.4 years of age, treated patients were about 60% male and about 38% female.

Turning to this clone: Its specificity is not known.

Measured with immunoSEQ multiplex PCR; TCRdb has only the in-frame clones, and not every one. The sample lists tens of thousands of clones; roughly 82% were seen once. Noted time point: week 47, end of study. Mutant IDH1 20-mer peptide, at 300 ug, made up each vaccine dose, with topical imiquimod. The patients were given eight vaccinations, one each in weeks 1, 3, 5, 7, 11, 15, 19 and 23. V lost 5 bases and J lost 4, with 13 bases in between. This CDR3 has 14 amino acids. CDR1 SGHVS and CDR2 FNYEAQ come from the germline V gene. V gene TRBV7-6 combines with J gene TRBJ2-3, with D perhaps given as TRBD1 or TRBD2 (6 bases each). Sample: PBMCs, taken from a glioma patient whose treatment included an IDH1 peptide vaccine. The TCR sequence derives from a middle-aged man with glioma. Some clones in this sample may be carry-over from other donors' samples. The CDR3 DNA sequence: TGTGCCAGCAGCCCGCCAAGGGGGGCAGATACGCAGTATTTT. Translated, it gives CASSPPRGADTQYF.